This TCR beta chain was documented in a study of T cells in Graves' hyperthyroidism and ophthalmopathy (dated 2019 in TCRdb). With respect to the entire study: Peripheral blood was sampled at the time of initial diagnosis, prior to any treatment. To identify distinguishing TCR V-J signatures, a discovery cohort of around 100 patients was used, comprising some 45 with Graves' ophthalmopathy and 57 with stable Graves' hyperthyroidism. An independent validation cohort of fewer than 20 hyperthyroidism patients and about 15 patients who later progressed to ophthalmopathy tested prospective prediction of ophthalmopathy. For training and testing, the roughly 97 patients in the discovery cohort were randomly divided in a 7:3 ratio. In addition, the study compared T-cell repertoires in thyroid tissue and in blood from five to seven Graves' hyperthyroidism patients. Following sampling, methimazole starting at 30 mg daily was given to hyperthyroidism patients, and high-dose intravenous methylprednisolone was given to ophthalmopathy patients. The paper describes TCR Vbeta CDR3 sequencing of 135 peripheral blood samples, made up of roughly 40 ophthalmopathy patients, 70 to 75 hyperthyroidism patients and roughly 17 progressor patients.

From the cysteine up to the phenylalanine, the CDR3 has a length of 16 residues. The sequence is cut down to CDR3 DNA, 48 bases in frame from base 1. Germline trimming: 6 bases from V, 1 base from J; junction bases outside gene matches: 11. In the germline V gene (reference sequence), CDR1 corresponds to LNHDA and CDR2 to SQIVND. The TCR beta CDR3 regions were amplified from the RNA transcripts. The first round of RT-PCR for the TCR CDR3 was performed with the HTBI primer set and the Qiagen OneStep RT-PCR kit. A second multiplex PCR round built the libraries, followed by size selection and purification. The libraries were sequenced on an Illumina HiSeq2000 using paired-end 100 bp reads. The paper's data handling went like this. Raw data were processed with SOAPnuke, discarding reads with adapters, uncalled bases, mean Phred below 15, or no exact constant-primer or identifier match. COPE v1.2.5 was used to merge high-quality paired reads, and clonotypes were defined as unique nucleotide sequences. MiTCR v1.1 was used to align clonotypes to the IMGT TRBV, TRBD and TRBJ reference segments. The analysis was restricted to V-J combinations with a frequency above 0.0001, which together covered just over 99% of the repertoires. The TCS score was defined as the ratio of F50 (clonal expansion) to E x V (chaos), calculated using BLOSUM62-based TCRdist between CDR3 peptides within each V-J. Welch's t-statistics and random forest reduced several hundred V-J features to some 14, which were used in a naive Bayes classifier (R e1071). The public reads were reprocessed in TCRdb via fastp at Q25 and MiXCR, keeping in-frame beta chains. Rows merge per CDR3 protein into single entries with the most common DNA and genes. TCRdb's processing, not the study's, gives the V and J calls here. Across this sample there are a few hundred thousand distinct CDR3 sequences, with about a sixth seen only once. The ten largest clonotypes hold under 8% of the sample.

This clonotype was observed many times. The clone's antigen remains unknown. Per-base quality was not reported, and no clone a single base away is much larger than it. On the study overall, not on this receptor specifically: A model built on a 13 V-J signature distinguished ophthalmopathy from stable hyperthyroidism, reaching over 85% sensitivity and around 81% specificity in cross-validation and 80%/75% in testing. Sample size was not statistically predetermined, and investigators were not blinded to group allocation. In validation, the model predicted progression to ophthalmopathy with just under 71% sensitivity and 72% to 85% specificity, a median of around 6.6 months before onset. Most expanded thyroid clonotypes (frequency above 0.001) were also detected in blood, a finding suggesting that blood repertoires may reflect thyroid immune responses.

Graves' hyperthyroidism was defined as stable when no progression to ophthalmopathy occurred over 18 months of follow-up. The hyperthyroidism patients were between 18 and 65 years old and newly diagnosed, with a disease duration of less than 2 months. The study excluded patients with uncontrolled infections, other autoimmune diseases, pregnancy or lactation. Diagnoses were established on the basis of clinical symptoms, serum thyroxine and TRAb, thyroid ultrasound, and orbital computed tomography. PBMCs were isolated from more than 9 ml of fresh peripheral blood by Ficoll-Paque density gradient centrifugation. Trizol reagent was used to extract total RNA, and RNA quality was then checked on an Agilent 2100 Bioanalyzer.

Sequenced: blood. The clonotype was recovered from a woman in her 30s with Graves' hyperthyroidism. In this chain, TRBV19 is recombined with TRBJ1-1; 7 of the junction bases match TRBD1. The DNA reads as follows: TGTGCCAGTAGCCCACTGATGACAGGGCGGAACACTGAAGCTTTCTTT. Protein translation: CASSPLMTGRNTEAFF.